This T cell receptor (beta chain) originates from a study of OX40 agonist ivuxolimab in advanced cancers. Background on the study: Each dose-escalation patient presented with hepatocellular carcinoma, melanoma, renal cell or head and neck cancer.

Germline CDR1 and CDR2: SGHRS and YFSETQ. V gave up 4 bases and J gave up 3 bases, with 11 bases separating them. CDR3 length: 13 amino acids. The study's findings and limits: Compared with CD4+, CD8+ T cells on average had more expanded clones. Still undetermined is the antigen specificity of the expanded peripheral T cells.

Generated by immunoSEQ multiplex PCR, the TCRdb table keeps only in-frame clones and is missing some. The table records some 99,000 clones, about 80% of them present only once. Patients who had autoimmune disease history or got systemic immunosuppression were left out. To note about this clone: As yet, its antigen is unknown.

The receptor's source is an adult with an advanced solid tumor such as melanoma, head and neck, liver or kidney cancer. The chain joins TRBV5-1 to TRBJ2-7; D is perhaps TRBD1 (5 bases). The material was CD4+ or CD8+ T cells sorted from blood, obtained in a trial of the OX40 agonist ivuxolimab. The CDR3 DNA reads TGCGCCAGCAGCGTAGGCAGGGACTACGAGCAGTACTTC. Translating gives CASSVGRDYEQYF.